The subject of this entry is one T cell receptor beta chain. The antigen is unknown. This sample was included in a study of cytomegalovirus exposure and HLA in healthy donors. General study findings and limits: In terms of immune exposure information, only CMV serostatus was available. Upon later analysis, TCR association rates were observed to vary by HLA locus, being highest for DRB1 and lowest for HLA-C.

It was with 60 Vbeta and 13 Jbeta primers that the PCR ran. Libraries were prepared by immunoSEQ multiplex PCR; TCRdb keeps only in-frame clonotypes and omits some of them. The sample records 150,000 or so clones, approximately 81% being singletons. Germline assignment: CDR1 KGHSH and CDR2 LQKENI. The CDR3 contains 16 residues. V trimming: 3 bases; J trimming: 1 base; junction bases outside the gene matches: 3. The sequence derives from a female donor in good health and CMV-seronegative. The gene calls are TRBV18 and TRBJ1-2, with TRBD1 matching 12 bases. Input material: PBMCs. DNA of the CDR3: TGTGCCAGCTCACCCGGGACAGGGGGCCGTAACTATGGCTACACCTTC. Protein sequence: CASSPGTGGRNYGYTF.